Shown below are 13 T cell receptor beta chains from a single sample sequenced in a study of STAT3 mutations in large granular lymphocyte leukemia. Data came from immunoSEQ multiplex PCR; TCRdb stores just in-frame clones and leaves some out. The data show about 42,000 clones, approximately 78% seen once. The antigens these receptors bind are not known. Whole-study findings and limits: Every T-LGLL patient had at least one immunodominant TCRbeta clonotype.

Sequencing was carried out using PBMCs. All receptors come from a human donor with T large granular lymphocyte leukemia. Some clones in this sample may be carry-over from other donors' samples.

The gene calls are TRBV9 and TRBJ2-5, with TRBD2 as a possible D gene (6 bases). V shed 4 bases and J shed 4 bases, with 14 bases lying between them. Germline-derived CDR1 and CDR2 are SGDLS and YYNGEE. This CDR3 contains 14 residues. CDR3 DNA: TGTGCCAGCAGCCCTTACGGGACTGCAGAGACCCAGTACTTC. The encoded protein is CASSPYGTAETQYF.

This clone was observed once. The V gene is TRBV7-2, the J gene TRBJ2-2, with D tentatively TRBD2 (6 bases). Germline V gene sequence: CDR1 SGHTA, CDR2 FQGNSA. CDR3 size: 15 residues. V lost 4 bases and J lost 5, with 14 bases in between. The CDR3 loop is CASSSSLGGTGELFF. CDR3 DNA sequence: TGTGCCAGCAGCTCCTCCCTCGGGGGTACCGGGGAGCTGTTTTTT. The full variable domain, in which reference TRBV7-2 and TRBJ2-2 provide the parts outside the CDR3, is GAGVSQSPSNKVTEKGKDVELRCDPISGHTALYWYRQSLGQGLEFLIYFQGNSAPDKSGLPSDRFSAERTGGSVSTLTIQRTQQEDSAVYLCASSSSLGGTGELFFGEGSRLTVL.

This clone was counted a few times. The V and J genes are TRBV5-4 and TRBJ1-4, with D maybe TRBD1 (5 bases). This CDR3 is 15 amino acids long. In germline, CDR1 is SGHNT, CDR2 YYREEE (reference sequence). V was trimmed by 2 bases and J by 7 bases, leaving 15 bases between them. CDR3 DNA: TGTGCCAGCAGCTTACATGGGGCTATCGGTGAAAAACTGTTTTTT. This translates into CASSLHGAIGEKLFF.

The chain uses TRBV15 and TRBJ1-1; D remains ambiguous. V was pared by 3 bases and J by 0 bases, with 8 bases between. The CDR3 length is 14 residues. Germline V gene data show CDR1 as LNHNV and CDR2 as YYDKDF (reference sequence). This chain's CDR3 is CATSSQTVNTEAFF. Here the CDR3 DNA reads TGTGCCACCAGCAGCCAAACGGTGAACACTGAAGCTTTCTTT.

The CDR3 reads CASSLGGGYEQYF. In DNA, the CDR3 is TGCGCCAGCAGCTTGGGGGGCGGGTACGAGCAGTACTTC. The genes are TRBV5-1 and TRBJ2-7; D is perhaps TRBD1 or TRBD2 (5 bases each). Germline lookup yields CDR1 SGHRS and CDR2 YFSETQ. Between the trimmed V and J ends, which lost 0 bases and 4 bases, there was a span of 8 bases. The CDR3 spans 13 residues.

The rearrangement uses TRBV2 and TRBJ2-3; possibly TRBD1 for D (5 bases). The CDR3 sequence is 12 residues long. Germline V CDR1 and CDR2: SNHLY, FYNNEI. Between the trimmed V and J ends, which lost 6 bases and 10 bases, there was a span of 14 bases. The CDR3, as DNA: TGTGCCAGCAGACAGGCAGGACGAGCGCAGTATTTT. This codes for CASRQAGRAQYF.

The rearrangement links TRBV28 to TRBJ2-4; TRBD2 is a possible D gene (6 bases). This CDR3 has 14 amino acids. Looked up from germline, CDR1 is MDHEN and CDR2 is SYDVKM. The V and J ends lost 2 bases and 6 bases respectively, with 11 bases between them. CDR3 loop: CASSLIREANIQYF. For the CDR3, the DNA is TGTGCCAGCAGTTTAATTAGGGAGGCAAACATTCAGTACTTC.

This CDR3 reads CASSLLSRAEAFF. The CDR3, as DNA: TGTGCCAGCAGTTTATTAAGTCGCGCTGAAGCTTTCTTT. V and J are TRBV28 and TRBJ1-1, with D hard to call. V was trimmed by 1 base and J by 6 bases, leaving 9 bases between them. This CDR3 contains 13 residues. CDR1 and CDR2 from the germline V gene are MDHEN and SYDVKM.

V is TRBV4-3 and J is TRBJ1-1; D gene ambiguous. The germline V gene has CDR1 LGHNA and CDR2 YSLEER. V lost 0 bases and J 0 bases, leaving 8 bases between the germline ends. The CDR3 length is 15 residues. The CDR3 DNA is TGCGCCAGCAGCCAAGAACCAGCCTTGAACACTGAAGCTTTCTTT. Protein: CASSQEPALNTEAFF.

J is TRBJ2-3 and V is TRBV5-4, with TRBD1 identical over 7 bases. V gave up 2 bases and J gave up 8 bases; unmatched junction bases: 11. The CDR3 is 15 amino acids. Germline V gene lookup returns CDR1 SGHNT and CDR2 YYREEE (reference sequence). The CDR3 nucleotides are TGTGCCAGCAGCTTCGACAGGGCGGGCTCCGCTACGCAGTATTTT. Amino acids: CASSFDRAGSATQYF.

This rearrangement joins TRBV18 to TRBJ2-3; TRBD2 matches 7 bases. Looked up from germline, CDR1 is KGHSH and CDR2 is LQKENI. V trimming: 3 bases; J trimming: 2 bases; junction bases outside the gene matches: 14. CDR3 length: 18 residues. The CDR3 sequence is CASSPRVGGKQTTDTQYF. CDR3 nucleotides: TGTGCCAGCTCACCGAGAGTGGGGGGGAAACAGACCACAGATACGCAGTATTTT.

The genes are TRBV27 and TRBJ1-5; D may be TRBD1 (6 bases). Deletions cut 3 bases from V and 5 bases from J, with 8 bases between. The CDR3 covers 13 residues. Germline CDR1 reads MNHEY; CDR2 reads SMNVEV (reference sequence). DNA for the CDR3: TGTGCCAGCAGTTTCTCAGGGGATCAGCCCCAGCATTTT. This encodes CASSFSGDQPQHF.

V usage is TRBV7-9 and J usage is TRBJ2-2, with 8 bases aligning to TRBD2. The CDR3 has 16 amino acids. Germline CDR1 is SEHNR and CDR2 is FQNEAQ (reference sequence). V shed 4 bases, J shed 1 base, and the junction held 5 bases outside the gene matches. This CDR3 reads CASSSVAGWNTGELFF. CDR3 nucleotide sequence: TGTGCCAGCAGCTCCGTAGCGGGGTGGAACACCGGGGAGCTGTTTTTT.